These 10 T cell receptor beta chains were sequenced from one sample in a study of blood T cell repertoires in COVID-19 (dated by TCRdb to 2018 to 2020). The receptor library was made with the immunoSEQ multiplex PCR assay. TCRdb carries this immuneACCESS record with in-frame sequences only. Its versions omit some clonotypes, under half of them owing to an unresolved V gene in the studies checked, with the rest unexplained. A total of just over 300,000 clones appear in this sample, 75% to 90% of them only once. About 2% of the sample goes to the ten largest clones. Sequencing was performed on peripheral blood. The receptors here all came from a young man with active or convalescent COVID-19.

The sample holds a few counts of this clone. The gene calls are TRBV7-7 and TRBJ2-5; D is undetermined. Germline V lookup: CDR1 SSHAT, CDR2 FNYEAQ (reference sequence). Trimming cost V 2 bases and J 1 base, with 11 bases left between them. There are 15 residues in the CDR3. This CDR3 is CASSLNSPGQETQYF. The CDR3 DNA follows: TGTGCCAGCAGCTTAAACTCTCCAGGCCAAGAGACCCAGTACTTC.

The V and J genes are TRBV6-5 and TRBJ1-2; no reliable D call. Trimming took off 6 bases at V and 7 bases at J, with 21 bases between the two ends. Germline V gene data show CDR1 as MNHEY and CDR2 as SVGAGI. The CDR3 totals 15 residues. CDR3 sequence: CASRPLDLPGGGYTF. CDR3 nucleotide sequence: TGTGCCAGCAGGCCCCTTGATCTCCCCGGCGGTGGCTACACCTTC.

The V and J genes are TRBV2 and TRBJ1-3, with 7 bases aligning to TRBD1. After removal of 6 bases from V and 2 bases from J, the junction contained 7 bases not matched to a gene. Germline CDR1 reads SNHLY; CDR2 reads FYNNEI. This CDR3 is built from 15 residues. The CDR3 DNA reads TGTGCCAGCAGAAACCCTGGGACAGCTGGAAACACCATATATTTT. It encodes CASRNPGTAGNTIYF.

The chain couples TRBV27 to TRBJ1-1, with 7 bases that match TRBD1. The V gene end was trimmed by 6 bases and the J gene end by 4 bases; junction bases not matched to a gene: 8. In germline, CDR1 is MNHEY, CDR2 SMNVEV (reference sequence). The CDR3 runs 14 residues. As DNA, the CDR3 is TGTGCCAGCAGCCAACAGGGGTTCGGCACTGAAGCTTTCTTT. Residues: CASSQQGFGTEAFF.

CDR3 DNA: TGTGCCAGCAGCGTCCCGGGACAGTCCTACGAGCAGTACTTC. Translating gives CASSVPGQSYEQYF. The chain combines TRBV7-9 with TRBJ2-7; 7 nucleotides line up with TRBD1. The CDR3 contains 14 residues. The germline gives CDR1 SEHNR, CDR2 FQNEAQ (reference sequence). V trimming: 5 bases; J trimming: 1 base; junction bases outside the gene matches: 5.

The chain recombines TRBV7-9 with TRBJ1-1; no firm D call. V was cut by 8 bases and J by 4 bases, with 17 bases left in between. Germline V gene lookup returns CDR1 SEHNR and CDR2 FQNEAQ (reference sequence). The CDR3 runs 14 residues. This CDR3 is CASLKTEGVTEAFF. In DNA form, the CDR3 reads TGTGCCAGCCTAAAGACGGAGGGAGTCACTGAAGCTTTCTTT. Combining the CDR3 with reference TRBV7-9 and TRBJ1-1 gives the whole variable domain DTGVSQNPRHKITKRGQNVTFRCDPISEHNRLYWYRQTLGQGPEFLTYFQNEAQLEKSRLLSDRFSAERPKGSFSTLEIQRTEQGDSAMYLCASLKTEGVTEAFFGQGTRLTVV.

V gene TRBV28 combines with J gene TRBJ2-5; D not certain. The V gene's germline CDR1 is MDHEN and CDR2 SYDVKM. This CDR3 comprises 12 residues. The ends were cut back, 5 bases at V and 5 bases at J, with 9 bases in the middle. The CDR3 DNA follows: TGTGCCAGCAGTATAGTACGTGAGACCCAGTACTTC. It encodes CASSIVRETQYF. The full variable domain, its missing parts supplied by reference TRBV28 and TRBJ2-5, is DVKVTQSSRYLVKRTGEKVFLECVQDMDHENMFWYRQDPGLGLRLIYFSYDVKMKEKGDIPEGYSVSREKKERFSLILESASTNQTSMYLCASSIVRETQYFGPGTRLLVL.

V usage is TRBV28 and J usage is TRBJ2-5, with 7 nucleotides matching TRBD1. CDR3 length: 15 amino acids. The V gene end was trimmed by 3 bases and the J gene end by 4 bases; junction bases not matched to a gene: 8. The V gene's germline CDR1 is MDHEN and CDR2 SYDVKM. CDR3 in amino acids: CASSLRPGGRETQYF. The CDR3 coding sequence is TGTGCCAGCAGTTTGCGTCCAGGGGGTCGAGAGACCCAGTACTTC.

This clone was recorded a few times. V is TRBV18 and J is TRBJ1-1; 7 positions agree with TRBD1. This CDR3 region has 15 residues. From germline, CDR1 is KGHSH and CDR2 LQKENI. Trimming cost V 5 bases and J 1 base; bases outside gene matches: 7. For the CDR3, the DNA is TGTGCCAGCTCAGGAACAGGGGTCGGGAACACTGAAGCTTTCTTT. Protein product: CASSGTGVGNTEAFF.

CDR3 coding DNA: TGCGCCAGCAAGGTGGGAGGGTCCTACGAGCAGTACTTC. Translation: CASKVGGSYEQYF. The V gene is TRBV5-1, the J gene TRBJ2-7, with 7 bases fitting TRBD2. CDR3 length: 13 amino acids. The V and J ends lost 6 bases and 1 base, in that order; junction bases with no gene match: 4. Germline V gene lookup returns CDR1 SGHRS and CDR2 YFSETQ.